This TCR beta chain was recovered during a study of molecular identifiers for immune sequencing clone quantification. RNA fractions of 10%, 30% or 50% and 20,000 to 1,000,000 sorted cells were the source of naive CD8 libraries. Using a CD8+CD4-CCR7+CD45RA+ phenotype, naive CD8 T cells were sorted. This CDR3 comprises 13 residues. The V gene's germline CDR1 is SGDLS and CDR2 YYNGEE. V shed 0 bases and J 12 bases; nucleotides not matched to a gene: 7. This clonotype was observed a handful of times. Bulk TCR libraries used previously described methods and listed TCR primers. From the PCR reads, TCRdb called clonotypes with MiXCR, one entry per CDR3 protein. The sample includes about 640,000 distinct CDR3 sequences, around 20% of them seen just once.

V is TRBV9 and J is TRBJ2-7; TRBD1 aligns across 9 bases. The material sequenced was naive CD8+ T cells from blood, with Jurkat cell RNA spiked in. Subset given: FACS-sorted CD8+CD4-CCR7+CD45RA+ naive T cells. The receptor comes from a human donor in good health. Some libraries in this study had Jurkat cell RNA spiked in. The CDR3 sequence: CASSVATGDRVYF. In nucleotides, the CDR3 is TGTGCCAGCAGCGTAGCTACTGGGGACAGGGTGTACTTC.